Below are 16 T cell receptor beta chains sequenced from a single sample in a study of T cells in Graves' hyperthyroidism and ophthalmopathy. Researchers amplified the TCR beta CDR3 regions from RNA transcripts. The TCR CDR3 was amplified in a first-round RT-PCR using the HTBI primer set. TCRdb itself ran the multiplex PCR reads through MiXCR, one entry per CDR3 protein. The sample has approximately 600,000 distinct CDR3 sequences, less than 25% seen once. Sequences were obtained from blood. The receptors come from a man aged 25 to 40 with Graves' ophthalmopathy.

This clonotype occurred a few times. The chain recombines TRBV9 with TRBJ1-3; D remains unclear. Germline CDR1 is SGDLS and CDR2 is YYNGEE. This CDR3 comprises 15 residues. With 2 bases removed from V and 0 bases from J, the gap between germline ends came to 9 bases. CDR3 in DNA: TGTGCCAGCAGCGTGACATACACCTCTGGAAACACCATATATTTT. Amino acid sequence: CASSVTYTSGNTIYF.

This clonotype appeared many times. This CDR3 reads CASSSAVSYEQYF. CDR3 DNA: TGTGCCAGCAGTTCGGCGGTATCCTACGAGCAGTACTTC. This chain joins TRBV6-2 or TRBV6-3 and TRBJ2-7; D not resolved. This CDR3 region has 13 residues. In germline, CDR1 is MNHEY, CDR2 SVGEGT. Trimming removed 4 bases at V and 1 base at J, with 8 bases between.

This chain connects TRBV7-2 to TRBJ1-4, with TRBD1 identical over 7 bases. Unmatched junction bases numbered 12, after V lost 1 base and J lost 7 bases. Germline V gene sequence: CDR1 SGHTA, CDR2 FQGNSA. This CDR3 has 17 residues. The CDR3 reads CASSLDHLGQGGEKLFF. The CDR3 DNA reads TGTGCCAGCAGCTTAGATCATCTAGGGCAGGGGGGTGAAAAACTGTTTTTT.

In its sample, this clonotype was seen a few times. The gene calls are TRBV2 and TRBJ1-6, with TRBD1 matching 9 bases. The CDR3 totals 15 residues. The V and J ends lost 2 bases and 7 bases, in that order; junction bases with no gene match: 3. Per the germline V gene, CDR1 is SNHLY and CDR2 is FYNNEI. CDR3 DNA: TGTGCCAGCAGTGAATTGGGACAGGGAAATTCACCCCTCCACTTT. It codes for CASSELGQGNSPLHF.

This clonotype appeared a single time. A much larger clone is a single base away; this may be a read error. The CDR3 does not close with the conserved phenylalanine or tryptophan, likely indicating a read error. The chain links TRBV3-1 to TRBJ2-7, with 8 bases aligning to TRBD2. Germline CDR1 LGHDT, CDR2 YNNKEL (reference sequence). This CDR3 region has 13 residues. V shed 5 bases and J 3 bases; nucleotides not matched to a gene: 3. The CDR3 protein is CASSSGGGYEQYL. CDR3 coding DNA: TGTGCCAGCAGCTCGGGGGGGGGCTACGAGCAGTACCTC.

V and J are TRBV20-1 and TRBJ2-7, with D maybe TRBD2 (5 bases). This CDR3 has 13 amino acids. With 1 base removed from V and 1 base from J, the gap between germline ends came to 8 bases. Germline assignment: CDR1 DFQATT and CDR2 SNEGSKA (reference sequence). In DNA form, the CDR3 reads TGCAGTGCTAGAGTTAGCGCATCCTACGAGCAGTACTTC. Protein: CSARVSASYEQYF.

V is TRBV28 and J is TRBJ2-3; D uncertain. The CDR3 consists of 14 residues. CDR1 and CDR2 from the germline V gene are MDHEN and SYDVKM. The V gene lost 4 bases and the J gene lost 0 bases, with 8 bases spanning the gap. CDR3 protein: CASSSWSSTDTQYF. The CDR3 DNA reads as TGTGCCAGCAGTTCCTGGAGTAGCACAGATACGCAGTATTTT.

The V gene is TRBV7-2, the J gene TRBJ2-1; 10 positions match TRBD2. CDR1 is SGHTA, CDR2 FQGNSA, per germline. The trim removed 5 bases at V and 7 bases at J, leaving 8 bases unmatched. The CDR3 covers 15 residues. The CDR3 sequence is CASSAGLATLNEQFF. The CDR3 coding sequence is TGTGCCAGCAGCGCGGGACTAGCGACATTAAATGAGCAGTTCTTC.

This clonotype appeared many times. The V and J genes are TRBV7-2 and TRBJ2-1; D is possibly TRBD1 or TRBD2 (5 bases each). Per the germline V gene, CDR1 is SGHTA and CDR2 is FQGNSA. V dropped 1 base and J dropped 8 bases, with 15 bases sitting between them. CDR3 length equals 15 residues. CDR3 amino acids: CASSLGRPSRDEQFF. The CDR3 nucleotides read TGTGCCAGCAGCTTAGGTCGGCCTAGCAGGGATGAGCAGTTCTTC.

This clonotype showed up just a few times. The V call is TRBV19, the J call TRBJ2-5; no firm D call. This CDR3 spans 11 amino acids. Germline loops: CDR1 LNHDA, CDR2 SQIVND (reference sequence). With 6 bases removed from V and 5 bases from J, the gap between germline ends came to 7 bases. DNA for the CDR3: TGTGCCAGTAGCAACAGTGAGACCCAGTACTTC. This gives the protein CASSNSETQYF. Full variable domain (remainder filled in from reference TRBV19 and TRBJ2-5): DGGITQSPKYLFRKEGQNVTLSCEQNLNHDAMYWYRQDPGQGLRLIYYSQIVNDFQKGDIAEGYSVSREKKESFPLTVTSAQKNPTAFYLCASSNSETQYFGPGTRLLVL.

The gene calls are TRBV5-5 and TRBJ2-3, with 10 positions matching TRBD2. Germline values: CDR1 SGHKS, CDR2 YYEKEE (reference sequence). Germline trimming cut 4 bases from V and 8 bases from J; bases unmatched to any gene: 13. The CDR3 has 16 residues. The CDR3 protein is CASSRGLAVEEATQYF. CDR3 DNA sequence: TGTGCCAGCAGCCGAGGACTAGCGGTCGAGGAGGCTACGCAGTATTTT.

This clonotype was counted between two and nine times. The J gene is TRBJ1-6, the V gene TRBV3-1, with D possibly being TRBD1 (6 bases). The V end lost 0 bases, the J end lost 10 bases, and 13 bases lay between the germline ends. Germline lookup yields CDR1 LGHDT and CDR2 YNNKEL (reference sequence). The CDR3 contains 15 residues. CDR3 amino acids: CASSQDGQMNSPLHF. The CDR3 region has the DNA TGTGCCAGCAGCCAAGATGGACAGATGAACTCACCCCTCCACTTT.

The chain carries TRBV20-1 and TRBJ2-3; the D gene could be TRBD1 or TRBD2 (6 bases each). With 6 bases removed from V and 4 bases from J, the gap between germline ends came to 11 bases. The germline CDR1 and CDR2 sequences are DFQATT and SNEGSKA (reference sequence). This CDR3 is 12 amino acids long. The DNA of the CDR3 is TGCAGTGCCCAGGAGGGGGCAGATACGCAGTATTTT. This codes for CSAQEGADTQYF.

This clonotype came up many times. CDR3 nucleotide sequence: TGTGCCACCAGTGATCCCTTAGCGGGAGCGGGAGATACGCAGTATTTT. Protein: CATSDPLAGAGDTQYF. The gene calls are TRBV24-1 and TRBJ2-3, with TRBD2 matching 9 bases. Trimming at V came to 3 bases and at J to 5 bases, leaving 8 bases not matched to a gene. In germline, CDR1 is KGHDR, CDR2 SFDVKD. The CDR3 consists of 16 residues.

The chain combines TRBV9 with TRBJ1-1; possible D gene TRBD1, 5 bases. This CDR3 has 14 residues. Trimming took off 0 bases at V and 8 bases at J, with 14 bases between the two ends. The germline V gene encodes CDR1 SGDLS and CDR2 YYNGEE. CDR3 sequence: CASSVGRDPREAFF. In DNA, the CDR3 is TGTGCCAGCAGCGTAGGCCGGGACCCGCGAGAAGCTTTCTTT.

In its sample, this clonotype was seen many times. The V call is TRBV6-2 or TRBV6-3, the J call TRBJ2-1; a possible D gene is TRBD2 (6 bases). The germline V and J ends were trimmed by 6 bases and 6 bases, with 24 bases remaining between them. CDR3 size: 17 residues. Germline assignment: CDR1 MNHEY and CDR2 SVGEGT. In nucleotides, the CDR3 is TGTGCCAGCAGCCACCCCCCCGGGACTGTCGTCTCCAATGAGCAGTTCTTC. Its protein is CASSHPPGTVVSNEQFF.